The entry that follows covers one T cell receptor (beta chain) sequence. This clone appeared a few times. Its antigen has not been determined. Base qualities are not at hand, and no much larger clone is one base apart. The same CDR3 arises from other DNA sequences in this sample as well. The entire isolated RNA was reverse transcribed using the High Capacity cDNA Reverse Transcription Kit, and thus expressed TCRB transcripts were sequenced. Deep immunoSEQ sequencing was performed on naive, central memory and regulatory T cell samples, with an average of around 3.4 million total reads per sample. Sorted cells were lysed in RLT buffer and RNA was extracted with DNase-treated RNeasy Micro or Mini kits, depending on cell number. To prevent cross-contamination, each cell subset was processed individually, whereas patient and healthy donor samples were processed jointly. The immunoSEQ multiplex PCR was used to amplify TCRB sequences from cDNA, generating 87-bp fragments that spanned the CDR3 region. Sequencing of the amplicons was performed on the Illumina HiSeq platform. Regarding the original processing steps: Synthetic template baselines were used to correct PCR bias computationally, reads within Hamming distance 2 were collapsed together, and singletons that could not be merged were discarded. Reads were aligned against IMGT to assign V, D and J genes, CDR3 length and insertions or deletions at six rearrangement sites. Within each subset, clonotype counts were normalized to sorted cell number, after which true diversity and Gini coefficients were computed with the tcR R package. The overlap coefficient, calculated on TCRB nucleotide sequences, was used to measure repertoire sharing. Out-of-frame TCRB sequences from naive cells were analyzed to stand in for the pre-selection repertoire. The clones in this table, taken by TCRdb from immuneACCESS, are in-frame only. Not every clone is retained; where verified, under half of the shortfall comes from an unresolved V gene, and the cause of the rest is unknown. The D gene and trimming were derived from the DNA, and the V and J assignments and clone size from that table. The sample includes under 850,000 clones, with around 15% observed a single time. The top ten hold 0.022% of the sample.

This record comes from a study of beta chain features in type 1 diabetes listed by TCRdb under 2018. For the wider study: Patients and healthy donors did not differ in mean age, gender distribution, total cell number or subset yield. A total of 107,917,701 sorted cells were examined across all samples, and RNA yield correlated strongly with the number of cells per subset. In the study, TCRB repertoires of sorted circulating CD4+ T cell subsets from recently diagnosed type 1 diabetes patients were compared with those of matched healthy donors. Regulatory and stem cell-like memory subsets were obtained from only 8 patients and roughly 8 healthy donors, while naive and central memory subsets were obtained from all 30 or so donors.

Each donor gave one peripheral blood draw, about 100 mL on average, collected into heparinised tubes. Using a panel that included CD45RO, CCR7, CD25, CD127, CD95 and CD27, naive, central memory, regulatory and stem cell-like memory CD4+ T cells were sorted on a BD FACSAria II. Purity was above 98% for every sorted population. PBMCs were separated immediately by Lymphoprep density gradient centrifugation and were stained directly, without being cultured. So that batch effects would be minimized, each experiment stained and sorted samples in pairs, pairing one healthy donor with one patient. Study-level results and caveats: Type 1 diabetes patients showed a moderate but significant shortening of TCRB CDR3 length in all four CD4+ subsets. Sequencing cDNA rather than genomic DNA could over-represent highly expressing activated cells, although activation and CD3 levels did not differ between groups. At VDJ recombination sites, type 1 diabetes patients had fewer insertions and more deleted nucleotides, which implies abnormalities in thymic rearrangement. HLA sub-analyses involved small numbers of individuals, so any influence of HLA type on TCRB rearrangement remained unresolved. Shorter templates might have been favored by PCR, but patient and control samples were amplified and corrected together, so both groups would have been affected equally by any skew. Naive, central memory and regulatory TCRB repertoires appeared to be more similar among patients than among healthy donors.

From cysteine to phenylalanine, the CDR3 is 12 amino acids long. Only CDR3 DNA remains: 36 bases, in frame from the first base. CDR1 and CDR2 are read off the germline V gene (reference sequence) as GTSNPN and SVGIG. Deletion took 4 bases off V and 4 bases off J, with a span of 8 bases between the germline ends. The chain is assembled from TRBV30 and TRBJ2-1; no D gene is confidently identified. The receptor was isolated from a man in his late teens or twenties with type 1 diabetes. Sequencing was performed on naive CD4+ T cells from blood. According to the study, the label for this sample's cell subset or site signals: true naive CD4+ T cells. Here the CDR3 is given as CAWTGSYNEQFF. The base sequence is TGTGCCTGGACAGGCAGTTACAATGAGCAGTTCTTC.